Listed below are T cell receptor beta chains from one sample, sequenced in a study of neurological immune-mediated disorders. TCRdb used MiXCR to reprocess the 5' RACE reads, holding one entry per CDR3 protein. The profile shows approximately 40,000 distinct CDR3 sequences, more than 9.5% of them singletons. Sample: PBMCs. Receptors were obtained from a female donor in good health. Both conserved end residues are part of each CDR3. Fields, in order: V gene, D gene, clone size, J gene, CDR3 protein, CDR3 DNA. D genes are given only for firm matches. Clone sizes are given selectively: once, few, many, or a class where the clone is expanded.

TRBV9	.	many	TRBJ2-7	CASSVWAQTGEQYF	TGTGCCAGCAGCGTATGGGCTCAGACCGGCGAGCAGTACTTC
TRBV11-2	.	many	TRBJ2-1	CASSLDSSYNEQFF	TGTGCCAGCAGCTTAGACAGCTCCTACAATGAGCAGTTCTTC
TRBV27	TRBD1	many	TRBJ1-2	CASSPGAGGGYGYTF	TGTGCCAGCTCCCCCGGCGCAGGGGGCGGGTATGGCTACACCTTC
TRBV12-3/TRBV12-4	.	many	TRBJ1-6	CASSPQQGSYNSPLHF	TGTGCCAGCAGCCCCCAACAGGGATCCTATAATTCACCCCTCCACTTT
TRBV5-5	TRBD2	many	TRBJ2-2	CASSLWAGGSNTGELFF	TGTGCCAGCAGCTTGTGGGCGGGGGGCTCCAACACCGGGGAGCTGTTTTTT
TRBV29-1	.	many	TRBJ2-7	CSVEDWAGEQYF	TGCAGCGTTGAAGATTGGGCTGGCGAGCAGTACTTC
TRBV20-1	.	few	TRBJ2-3	CSVPPPSTDTQYF	TGCAGTGTTCCCCCACCCTCAACAGATACGCAGTATTTT
TRBV5-1	.	many	TRBJ1-3	CASSQGQTGNTIYF	TGCGCCAGCAGCCAAGGACAGACTGGAAACACCATATATTTT
TRBV5-1	.	many	TRBJ2-3	CASSQGDSSTDTQYF	TGCGCCAGCTCTCAGGGGGACTCTAGCACAGATACGCAGTATTTT
TRBV5-1	.	.	TRBJ2-4	CASSLIDGGSKNIQYF	TGCGCCAGCAGCTTGATCGATGGGGGTTCCAAAAACATTCAGTACTTC
TRBV5-1	TRBD2	many	TRBJ2-1	CASSSQTSGRAGNEQFF	TGCGCCAGCAGCTCTCAGACTAGCGGGAGGGCCGGAAATGAGCAGTTCTTC
TRBV7-9	TRBD2	many	TRBJ2-7	CASSLAPLAGVYSQSYEQYF	TGTGCCAGCAGCTTAGCCCCCCTAGCGGGAGTTTATTCCCAGTCCTACGAGCAGTACTTC
TRBV4-2	TRBD2	many	TRBJ2-2	CASRRSGGAYGELFF	TGTGCCAGCAGGAGAAGCGGGGGGGCCTACGGGGAGCTGTTTTTT
TRBV6-5	.	few	TRBJ1-1	CASRGAYFNTEAFF	TGTGCCAGCAGGGGTGCATACTTCAACACTGAAGCTTTCTTT
TRBV12-3/TRBV12-4	.	many	TRBJ1-6	CASSFRSSPLHF	TGTGCCAGCAGTTTCAGGTCTTCACCCCTCCACTTT
TRBV6-6	.	.	TRBJ1-6	CASSYRDIFSPLHF	TGTGCCAGCAGTTACCGGGACATATTTTCACCCCTCCACTTT
TRBV7-2	.	many	TRBJ2-1	CASSPGSTYNEQFF	TGTGCCAGCAGCCCAGGGTCCACCTACAATGAGCAGTTCTTC
TRBV7-9	.	many	TRBJ1-4	CASSPRPGKTPSADEKLFF	TGTGCCAGCAGCCCCCGCCCCGGGAAAACGCCATCGGCAGATGAAAAACTGTTTTTT
TRBV9	.	many	TRBJ2-2	CASSVVTGELFF	TGTGCCAGCAGCGTAGTAACCGGGGAGCTGTTTTTT
TRBV20-1	TRBD2	many	TRBJ2-1	CSARDLAGRSYNEQFF	TGCAGTGCTAGGGACCTAGCGGGACGGTCCTACAATGAGCAGTTCTTC
TRBV5-1	.	many	TRBJ1-4	CASSGTQLGHGTYNEKLFF	TGCGCCAGCAGCGGCACCCAGCTCGGACACGGTACCTATAATGAAAAACTGTTTTTT
TRBV2	TRBD1	many	TRBJ2-6	CASNPGQGNPGANVLTF	TGTGCCAGCAATCCGGGACAGGGGAACCCTGGGGCCAACGTCCTGACTTTC
TRBV5-4	.	.	TRBJ1-1	CASSLVGRETEAFF	TGTGCCAGCAGCTTGGTCGGCAGGGAGACTGAAGCTTTCTTT
TRBV6-2/TRBV6-3	.	.	TRBJ2-2	CASSTWAGELFF	TGTGCCAGCAGCACCTGGGCCGGGGAGCTGTTTTTT
TRBV5-1	.	many	TRBJ2-6	CASSLEGSNVLTF	TGCGCCAGCAGCTTGGAAGGCAGCAACGTCCTGACTTTC